This T cell receptor beta chain was documented in a study of control samples from healthy donors and cancer patients. Profiled with immunoSEQ multiplex PCR; TCRdb holds only in-frame clones, not every one. The sample holds about 180,000 clones; 91% are singletons and the top ten take around 2.2%. CDR1 and CDR2 (germline): LNHDA, SQIVND (reference sequence). The CDR3 loop spans 15 amino acids. The ends lost 5 bases at V and 5 bases at J; junction bases unmatched: 7. The source material was blood. The receptor's source is a woman between 40 and 55 years old in good health. J is TRBJ1-5 and V is TRBV19; TRBD1 agrees at 9 bases. CDR3 residues: CASSPRTGAYQPQHF. In DNA, the CDR3 is TGTGCCAGTAGTCCAAGGACAGGGGCTTATCAGCCCCAGCATTTT.